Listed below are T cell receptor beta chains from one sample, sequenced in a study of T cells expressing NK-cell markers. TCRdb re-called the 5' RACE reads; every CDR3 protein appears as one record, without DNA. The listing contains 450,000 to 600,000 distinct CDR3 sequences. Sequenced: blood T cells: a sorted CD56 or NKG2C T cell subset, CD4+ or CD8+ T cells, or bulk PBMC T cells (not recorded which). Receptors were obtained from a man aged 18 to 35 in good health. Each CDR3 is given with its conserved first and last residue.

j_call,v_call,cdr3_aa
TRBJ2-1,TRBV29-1,CSVRGVPNEQFF
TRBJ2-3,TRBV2,CASSESLIGDTQYF
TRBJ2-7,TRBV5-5,CASSGGLAAYEQYF
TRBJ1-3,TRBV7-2,CASSLLLGFGNTIYF
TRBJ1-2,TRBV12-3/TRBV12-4,CASRGQGADGYTF
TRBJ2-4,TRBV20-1,CSVSAVEENIQYF
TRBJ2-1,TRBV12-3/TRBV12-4,CASRTFGTSVYNEQFF
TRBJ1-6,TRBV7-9,CASSSRTHSPLHF
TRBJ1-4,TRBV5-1,CASSLGTGELEKLFF
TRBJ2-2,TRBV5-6,CASSLGNSGQLTFANTGELFF
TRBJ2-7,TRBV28,CASTIWNRGTYEQYF
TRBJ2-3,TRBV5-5,CASSTLTSLGSDTQYF
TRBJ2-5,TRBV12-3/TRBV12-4,CASSPPWVTQETQYF
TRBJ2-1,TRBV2,CASIRLAAHNEQFF
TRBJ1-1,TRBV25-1,CASTPLGPNTEAFF
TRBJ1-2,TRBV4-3,CASSQGGEVEANYGYTF
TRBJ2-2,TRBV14,CASRGPTTGELFF
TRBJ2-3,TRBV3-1,CASSQAPQGTSRATDTQYF